This TCR beta chain emerged from a study of blood T cell repertoires in COVID-19. Study details: Spain, Italy and the United States supplied samples that represented acute and convalescent COVID-19. T cells, B-cell-depleted T cells, or PBMCs supplied cDNA or gDNA.

Per the study methods: Reference gene primer amplification in the assay estimated nucleated cell counts. Here immunoSEQ multiplex PCR was the method, and the copy in TCRdb shows in-frame clones only, minus some. The D gene and trimming were derived from the DNA, and the V and J assignments and clone size from that table. Among about 240,000 clones listed, roughly 90% were seen once. CDR1 and CDR2 from the germline V gene are MNHEY and SVGAGI. The CDR3 sequence is 15 residues long. V shed 6 bases and J 1 base; nucleotides not matched to a gene: 5. The chain recombines TRBV6-5 with TRBJ2-1; 8 bases are a match to TRBD1. The sequenced sample was peripheral blood. The sequence came from a man between 60 and 70 years old who had recovered from COVID-19. The CDR3: CASRGDRGSYNEQFF. The CDR3 region has the DNA TGTGCCAGCAGAGGAGACAGGGGTTCCTACAATGAGCAGTTCTTC.